The clone carrying this T cell receptor (beta chain) was detected only a few times. Its antigen remains unidentified. V shed 10 bases and J 5 bases; nucleotides not matched to a gene: 10. This CDR3 comprises 13 residues. The germline V gene encodes CDR1 MDHEN and CDR2 SYDVKM. This entry is derived from a study of T-cell reconstitution after alpha-beta-depleted transplantation in children. Study conclusions and caveats: Surviving recipient T cells and thymic progenitors underlay high day-60 TCRbeta diversity in some patients. By one year post-transplant, T-cell counts and diversity largely arose from T cells that were newly produced. Several hundred expanded graft clones reportedly were the source of alpha-beta T cells about two months after transplant.

Preparation of the TCRbeta library was carried out with unique molecular identifiers. MiXCR, run by TCRdb on the PCR reads, gives a single entry per CDR3 protein. The sample holds about 350,000 distinct CDR3 sequences, roughly 16% seen once. The clonotype originates from a male patient aged 2-15 years who had a stem cell transplant for acute lymphoblastic leukemia, so the T cells may come from the graft donor. This chain uses TRBV28 with TRBJ2-5, with 7 bases lining up with TRBD2. Sequencing was performed on PBMCs, mostly from graft donor cells, taken 360 days after TCRalphabeta/CD19-depleted stem cell transplant. The CDR3 DNA is TGTGCCACGGTGGGAGGGCCCTCGGAGACCCAGTACTTC. Translated: CATVGGPSETQYF. The variable domain in full, completed from reference TRBV28 and TRBJ2-5, reads DVKVTQSSRYLVKRTGEKVFLECVQDMDHENMFWYRQDPGLGLRLIYFSYDVKMKEKGDIPEGYSVSREKKERFSLILESASTNQTSMYLCATVGGPSETQYFGPGTRLLVL.